These 26 T cell receptor beta chains originate from one sample sequenced in a study of molecular identifiers for immune sequencing clone quantification (dated by TCRdb to 2016 to 2019). The library was made by PCR. For sequencing, a NextSeq 500 was employed. In TCRdb, the public reads were trimmed at Q25 with fastp and aligned with MiXCR, with productive beta chains retained. Rows with one shared CDR3 protein collapse into an entry with the most common genes and DNA. This sample comprises around 300,000 distinct CDR3 sequences, about 22% of them detected only once. The biggest ten clones account for roughly 0.7% of the sample. The specimen was naive CD8+ T cells from blood, with Jurkat cell RNA spiked in. The cell subset or site tag for this specimen amounts to: FACS-sorted CD8+CD4-CCR7+CD45RA+ naive T cells. Receptor source: a human donor in good health. Some libraries in this study had Jurkat cell RNA spiked in.

At least ten counts were recorded for this clonotype. The chain combines TRBV29-1 with TRBJ2-7; D not certain. The CDR3 covers 12 residues. Per germline, CDR1 SQVTM and CDR2 ANQGSEA. The V end was cut by 0 bases, the J end by 11 bases, with 14 bases between. For the CDR3, the DNA is TGCAGCGTTGAAGATCTTCCAGGAGAAAAGTACTTC. Amino acid sequence: CSVEDLPGEKYF.

Regarding this clonotype: This likely traces to a read error, being one base from a far larger clone. The CDR3 end shows no conserved phenylalanine or tryptophan, and so a read error is likely. The chain's CDR3 is CASSPSYEQYS. The CDR3 DNA sequence: TGCGCCAGCAGCCCCTCCTACGAGCAGTACTCC. The chain links TRBV5-1 to TRBJ2-7; D gene ambiguous. The CDR3 loop spans 11 amino acids. Germline lookup yields CDR1 SGHRS and CDR2 YFSETQ. Deletions cut 4 bases from V and 0 bases from J, with 2 bases between.

This clonotype showed up just a few times. The chain carries TRBV6-2 or TRBV6-3 and TRBJ1-1; a weak D match, TRBD1 (6 bases). V gave up 7 bases and J gave up 5 bases, with 17 bases separating them. The CDR3 spans 14 residues. Germline loops: CDR1 MNHEY, CDR2 SVGEGT. CDR3 amino acids: CASTSGPRGTEAFF. The CDR3 nucleotides are TGTGCCAGCACCTCAGGTCCTAGGGGGACTGAAGCTTTCTTT.

This clonotype showed up just a few times. The chain uses TRBV6-2 or TRBV6-3 and TRBJ1-1; a possible D gene is TRBD1 (5 bases). In germline, CDR1 is MNHEY, CDR2 SVGEGT. Deletions cut 0 bases from V and 0 bases from J, with 17 bases between. This CDR3 region has 18 residues. The CDR3 DNA sequence: TGTGCCAGCAGTTACTCGGGGGAACAGGAGGTGATGAACACTGAAGCTTTCTTT. Protein sequence: CASSYSGEQEVMNTEAFF.

In regard to this clonotype: A much larger clonotype is one base distant, so this may be a read error. The chain joins TRBV2 to TRBJ2-3; the D call may be TRBD1 or TRBD2 (5 bases each). There are 12 residues in the CDR3. In germline, CDR1 is SNHLY, CDR2 FYNNEI. V was shortened by 8 bases and J by 6 bases, with 12 bases between the two germline ends. CDR3 nucleotides: TGTGCCAGCGGGACGTGGTCGGATACGCAGTATTTT. Its protein product is CASGTWSDTQYF.

This clonotype was seen a few times. The chain joins TRBV7-9 to TRBJ1-4; 9 nucleotides line up with TRBD1. Trimming cost V 4 bases and J 8 bases; bases outside gene matches: 8. The CDR3 runs 15 residues. The germline V gene encodes CDR1 SEHNR and CDR2 FQNEAQ (reference sequence). The CDR3 protein is CASSWGTGPTEKLFF. In DNA, the CDR3 is TGTGCCAGCAGCTGGGGGACAGGGCCGACCGAAAAACTGTTTTTT.

This clonotype showed up just a few times. This chain uses TRBV7-9 with TRBJ2-2; possible D gene TRBD1, 6 bases. Germline assignment: CDR1 SEHNR and CDR2 FQNEAQ (reference sequence). CDR3 size: 18 residues. V lost 4 bases to trimming and J lost 2 bases, with 20 bases between them. For the CDR3, the DNA is TGTGCCAGCAGCTCACATAACAGGGTGTTGGGTAACACCGGGGAGCTGTTTTTT. It is translated as CASSSHNRVLGNTGELFF.

This clonotype appeared many times. The chain recombines TRBV27 with TRBJ2-5, with D unresolved. The V gene's germline CDR1 is MNHEY and CDR2 SMNVEV (reference sequence). Trimming took off 3 bases at V and 1 base at J, with 6 bases between the two ends. The CDR3 totals 13 residues. The CDR3 DNA sequence: TGTGCCAGCAGTTTTGTCGGCCAAGAGACCCAGTACTTC. It codes for CASSFVGQETQYF.

As concerns this clonotype: Given a much more abundant clone one base away, this may be a read error. The genes are TRBV24-1 and TRBJ2-2, with D perhaps given as TRBD1 or TRBD2 (5 bases each). This CDR3 has 20 amino acids. Germline-derived CDR1 and CDR2 are KGHDR and SFDVKD. Trimming stripped 3 bases from V and 2 bases from J, with 24 bases between. The DNA for the CDR3 is TGTGCCACCAGTGATGCCCCGGGACGGAAAACACACCTAAACACCGGGGAGCTGTTTTTT. Translated: CATSDAPGRKTHLNTGELFF.

This clonotype was found a few times. V usage is TRBV11-2 and J usage is TRBJ2-1, with D possibly being TRBD1 (5 bases). Germline V gene lookup returns CDR1 SGHAT and CDR2 FQNNGV. Trimming shortened V by 0 bases and J by 2 bases, and 14 bases separated the two germline ends. The CDR3 extends over 17 amino acids. The DNA of the CDR3 is TGTGCCAGCAGCTTAGATCATAGGGCAGGGCCCTACAATGAGCAGTTCTTC. Its protein is CASSLDHRAGPYNEQFF.

This clonotype showed up many times. The CDR3: CASSGTDLRGELFF. The CDR3 bases are TGTGCCAGCAGCGGAACAGACTTGAGGGGGGAGCTGTTTTTT. The V and J genes are TRBV9 and TRBJ2-2; D remains unclear. The V and J ends lost 3 bases and 8 bases respectively, with 14 bases between them. From germline, CDR1 is SGDLS and CDR2 YYNGEE. This CDR3 contains 14 residues.

At least ten counts were recorded for this clonotype. The chain combines TRBV7-6 with TRBJ2-2, with D maybe TRBD1 (5 bases). V was clipped by 5 bases and J by 9 bases, with 13 bases between them. There are 13 residues in the CDR3. Germline assignment: CDR1 SGHVS and CDR2 FNYEAQ. The CDR3 loop reads CASSPDSVWELFF. The CDR3 coding sequence is TGTGCCAGCAGCCCAGACAGCGTTTGGGAGCTGTTTTTT.

This clonotype occurred many times. The chain is built from TRBV7-9 and TRBJ2-7, with TRBD1 identical over 10 bases. There are 12 residues in the CDR3. V lost 5 bases and J lost 5; bases outside the gene matches: 0. CDR1 is SEHNR and CDR2 is FQNEAQ in the germline V gene (reference sequence). The CDR3 spells CASSGTGDEQYF. In DNA, the CDR3 is TGTGCCAGCAGCGGGACAGGGGACGAGCAGTACTTC.

This clonotype has a count of ten or more. This chain uses TRBV20-1 with TRBJ2-7, with 7 bases lining up with TRBD2. CDR1 and CDR2 (germline): DFQATT, SNEGSKA (reference sequence). V lost 0 bases and J lost 11; bases outside the gene matches: 13. This CDR3 contains 14 residues. The CDR3 sequence is CSARDMVAGFVEYF. The DNA for the CDR3 is TGCAGTGCTAGAGATATGGTAGCGGGCTTTGTGGAGTACTTC.

V is TRBV5-4 and J is TRBJ2-3; 9 positions match TRBD2. The germline gives CDR1 SGHNT, CDR2 YYREEE (reference sequence). The CDR3 has 14 amino acids. With V trimmed by 3 bases and J by 4 bases, 3 bases remained unmatched. The CDR3, as DNA: TGTGCCAGCAGCTATGGGACTAGCCCAGATACGCAGTATTTT. It translates to CASSYGTSPDTQYF. The entire variable domain, with the rest obtained from reference TRBV5-4 and TRBJ2-3, is as follows: ETGVTQSPTHLIKTRGQQVTLRCSSQSGHNTVSWYQQALGQGPQFIFQYYREEENGRGNFPPRFSGLQFPNYSSELNVNALELDDSALYLCASSYGTSPDTQYFGPGTRLTVL.

This clonotype showed up just a few times. In DNA form, the CDR3 reads TGCGCCAGCAGCTTGGAAGTCGGAGATACGCAGTATTTT. Translated, it gives CASSLEVGDTQYF. The genes are TRBV5-1 and TRBJ2-3; D not certain. Trimming removed 0 bases at V and 5 bases at J, with 7 bases between. Germline V CDR1 and CDR2: SGHRS, YFSETQ. CDR3 length equals 13 residues.

The genes are TRBV27 and TRBJ2-3, with 7 bases aligning to TRBD1. The germline V gene encodes CDR1 MNHEY and CDR2 SMNVEV (reference sequence). The CDR3 extends over 14 amino acids. With 4 bases clipped from V and 2 bases from J, the junction kept 3 bases outside the gene matches. In DNA, the CDR3 is TGTGCCAGCAGTTGGGACAGCCTCACAGATACGCAGTATTTT. Residues: CASSWDSLTDTQYF.

This clonotype was seen a few times. This chain joins TRBV2 and TRBJ1-5; TRBD1 matches at 7 bases. There are 15 residues in the CDR3. Per germline, CDR1 SNHLY and CDR2 FYNNEI. The trim removed 4 bases at V and 4 bases at J, leaving 7 bases unmatched. CDR3 nucleotide sequence: TGTGCCAGCAGTGGGTGGGGGACAGATAATCAGCCCCAGCATTTT. The encoded protein is CASSGWGTDNQPQHF.

V usage is TRBV6-5 and J usage is TRBJ1-4; maybe TRBD1 (5 bases). The CDR3 covers 16 residues. CDR1 and CDR2 (germline): MNHEY, SVGAGI. The V and J ends lost 6 bases and 5 bases respectively, with 19 bases between them. CDR3 in amino acids: CASRIRKGLPNEKLFF. The CDR3 nucleotides are TGTGCCAGCAGGATAAGGAAGGGGTTACCCAATGAAAAACTGTTTTTT.

This clonotype was counted ten times or more. This sequence joins TRBV20-1 and TRBJ2-3; 7 positions match TRBD2. The J segment lost 6 bases and the V segment lost 6 bases, leaving 15 bases of the junction unmatched. This CDR3 has 15 residues. Germline CDR1 reads DFQATT; CDR2 reads SNEGSKA (reference sequence). Here the CDR3 reads CSAPRVSFGGDTQYF. The CDR3 nucleotides read TGCAGTGCCCCCCGAGTTAGCTTCGGGGGGGATACGCAGTATTTT.

In nucleotides, the CDR3 is TGTGCCAGCAGCTTAACAGGAGTTCGAGCTTTCTTT. Translation gives CASSLTGVRAFF. The V call is TRBV6-1, the J call TRBJ1-1; TRBD1 is a possible D gene (5 bases). There are 12 residues in the CDR3. Looked up from germline, CDR1 is MNHNS and CDR2 is SASEGT. V was shortened by 6 bases and J by 10 bases, with 15 bases between the two germline ends.

This clonotype was seen ten or more times. The rearrangement links TRBV28 to TRBJ2-7, with D unclear. Germline CDR1 reads MDHEN; CDR2 reads SYDVKM. There are 11 residues in the CDR3. V lost 6 bases to trimming and J lost 6 bases, with 9 bases between them. The CDR3 DNA reads TGTGCCAGCAGGACCATGGGCGAGCAGTACTTC. Encoded protein: CASRTMGEQYF. The whole variable domain, remainder taken from reference TRBV28 and TRBJ2-7, is DVKVTQSSRYLVKRTGEKVFLECVQDMDHENMFWYRQDPGLGLRLIYFSYDVKMKEKGDIPEGYSVSREKKERFSLILESASTNQTSMYLCASRTMGEQYFGPGTRLTVT.

As concerns this clonotype: A much bigger clone sits one base away, suggesting this may be a read error. The chain combines TRBV4-1 with TRBJ2-3, with TRBD1 identical over 7 bases. This CDR3 comprises 15 residues. The ends lost 1 base at V and 9 bases at J; junction bases unmatched: 10. The V gene's germline CDR1 is MGHRA and CDR2 YSYEKL. The CDR3 DNA is TGCGCCAGCAGCCAAGTAGAGGGGGCGAAGGAAACGCAGTATTTT. It translates to CASSQVEGAKETQYF.

V and J are TRBV6-2 or TRBV6-3 and TRBJ1-2, with a weak D call TRBD1 (6 bases). CDR3 length equals 16 residues. Trimming took off 3 bases at V and 0 bases at J, with 14 bases between the two ends. The germline CDR1 and CDR2 sequences are MNHEY and SVGEGT. The CDR3 reads CASSYSLRDTNYGYTF. CDR3 sequence (DNA): TGTGCCAGCAGTTATTCCCTTCGGGACACTAACTATGGCTACACCTTC.

This clonotype appeared a few times. CDR3 sequence: CASSMAGNYGYTF. The CDR3 DNA follows: TGTGCCAGTAGTATGGCAGGAAACTATGGCTACACCTTC. The chain has TRBV19 and TRBJ1-2; D unclear. Germline assignment: CDR1 LNHDA and CDR2 SQIVND (reference sequence). The length of the CDR3 is 13 residues. V was cut by 3 bases and J by 2 bases, with 7 bases left in between.

This clonotype was detected ten times or more. This rearrangement joins TRBV6-5 to TRBJ2-1; tentatively, D is TRBD2 (6 bases). The V end lost 0 bases, the J end lost 4 bases, and 7 bases lay between the germline ends. The CDR3 has 14 residues. In germline, CDR1 is MNHEY, CDR2 SVGAGI. The CDR3 coding sequence is TGTGCCAGCAGTTACTCCGGGGGATACAATGAGCAGTTCTTC. This encodes CASSYSGGYNEQFF.